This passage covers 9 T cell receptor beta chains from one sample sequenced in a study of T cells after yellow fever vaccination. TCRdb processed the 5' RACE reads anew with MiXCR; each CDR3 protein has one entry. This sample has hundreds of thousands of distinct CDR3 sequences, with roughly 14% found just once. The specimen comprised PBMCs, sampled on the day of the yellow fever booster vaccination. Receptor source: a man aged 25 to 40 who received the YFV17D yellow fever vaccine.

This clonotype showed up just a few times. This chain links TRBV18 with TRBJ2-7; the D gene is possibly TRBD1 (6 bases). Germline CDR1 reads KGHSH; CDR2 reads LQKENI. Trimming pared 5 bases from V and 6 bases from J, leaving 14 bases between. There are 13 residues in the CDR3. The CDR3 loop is CASSSAPGAEQYF. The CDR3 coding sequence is TGTGCCAGCTCAAGCGCCCCAGGGGCCGAGCAGTACTTC.

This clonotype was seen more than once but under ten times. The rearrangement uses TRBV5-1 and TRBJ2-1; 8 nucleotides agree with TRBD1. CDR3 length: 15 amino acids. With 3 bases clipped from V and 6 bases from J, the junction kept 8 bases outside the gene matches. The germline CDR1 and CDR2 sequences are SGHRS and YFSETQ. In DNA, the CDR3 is TGCGCCAGCAGCTCCAGGGGGCGAGGGGGCAATGAGCAGTTCTTC. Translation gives CASSSRGRGGNEQFF.

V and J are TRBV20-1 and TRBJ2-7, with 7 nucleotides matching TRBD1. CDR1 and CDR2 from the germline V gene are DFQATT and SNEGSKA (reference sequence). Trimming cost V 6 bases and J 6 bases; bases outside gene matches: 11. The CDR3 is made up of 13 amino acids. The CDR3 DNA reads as TGCAGTGCCCTCACCGGGACAGCCTCCGAGCAGTACTTC. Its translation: CSALTGTASEQYF.

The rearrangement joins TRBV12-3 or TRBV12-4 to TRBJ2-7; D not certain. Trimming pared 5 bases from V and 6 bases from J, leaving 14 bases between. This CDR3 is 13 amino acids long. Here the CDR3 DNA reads TGTGCCAGCAGTCCCGGTCCCGGTAGCGAGCAGTACTTC. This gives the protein CASSPGPGSEQYF.

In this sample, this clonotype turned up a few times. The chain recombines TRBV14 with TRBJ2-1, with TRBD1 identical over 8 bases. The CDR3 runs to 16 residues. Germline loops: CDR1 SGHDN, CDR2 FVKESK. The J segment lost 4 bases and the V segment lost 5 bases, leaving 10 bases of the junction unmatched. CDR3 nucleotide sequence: TGTGCCAGCAGCGAAACAGGGGGTTTACTTTACAATGAGCAGTTCTTC. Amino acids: CASSETGGLLYNEQFF.

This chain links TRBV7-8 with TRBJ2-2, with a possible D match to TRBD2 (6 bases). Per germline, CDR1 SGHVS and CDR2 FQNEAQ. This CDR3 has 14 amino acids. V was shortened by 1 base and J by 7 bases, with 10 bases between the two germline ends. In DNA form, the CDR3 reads TGTGCCAGCAGCTTAGGCGCGGGGAGCGGGGAGCTGTTTTTT. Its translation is CASSLGAGSGELFF.

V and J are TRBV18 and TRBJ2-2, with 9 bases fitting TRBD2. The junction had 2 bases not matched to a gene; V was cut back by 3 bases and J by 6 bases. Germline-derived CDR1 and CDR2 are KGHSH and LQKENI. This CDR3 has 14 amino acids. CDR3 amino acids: CASSPGLASGELFF. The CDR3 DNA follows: TGTGCCAGCTCACCGGGACTAGCATCCGGGGAGCTGTTTTTT. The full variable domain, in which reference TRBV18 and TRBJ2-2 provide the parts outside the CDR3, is NAGVMQNPRHLVRRRGQEARLRCSPMKGHSHVYWYRQLPEEGLKFMVYLQKENIIDESGMPKERFSAEFPKEGPSILRIQQVVRGDSAAYFCASSPGLASGELFFGEGSRLTVL.

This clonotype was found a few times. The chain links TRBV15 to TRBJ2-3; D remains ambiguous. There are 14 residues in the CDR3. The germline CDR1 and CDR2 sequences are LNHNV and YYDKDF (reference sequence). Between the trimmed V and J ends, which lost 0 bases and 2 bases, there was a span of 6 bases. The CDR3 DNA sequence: TGTGCCACCAGCAGAGACGGAAACACAGATACGCAGTATTTT. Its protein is CATSRDGNTDTQYF.

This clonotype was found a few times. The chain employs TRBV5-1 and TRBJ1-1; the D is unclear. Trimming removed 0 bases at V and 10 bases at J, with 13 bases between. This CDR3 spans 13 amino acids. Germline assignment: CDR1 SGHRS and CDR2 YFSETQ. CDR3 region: CASSLVGPPPAFF. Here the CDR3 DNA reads TGCGCCAGCAGCTTGGTGGGTCCGCCACCAGCTTTCTTT.